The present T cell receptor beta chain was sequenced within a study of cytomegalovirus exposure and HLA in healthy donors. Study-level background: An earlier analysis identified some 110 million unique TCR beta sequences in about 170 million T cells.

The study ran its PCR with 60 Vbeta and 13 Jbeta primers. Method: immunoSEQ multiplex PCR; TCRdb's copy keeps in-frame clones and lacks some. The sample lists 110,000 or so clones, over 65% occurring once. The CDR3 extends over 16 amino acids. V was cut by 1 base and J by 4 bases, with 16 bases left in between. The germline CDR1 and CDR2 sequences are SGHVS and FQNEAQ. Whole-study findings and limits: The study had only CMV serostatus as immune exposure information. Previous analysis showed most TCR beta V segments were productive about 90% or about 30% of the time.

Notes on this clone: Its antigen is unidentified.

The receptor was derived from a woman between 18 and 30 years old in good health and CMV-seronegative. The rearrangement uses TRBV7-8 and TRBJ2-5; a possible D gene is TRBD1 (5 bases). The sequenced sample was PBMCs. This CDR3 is CASSLGGRVSSETQYF. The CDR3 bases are TGTGCCAGCAGCTTAGGGGGCAGGGTATCCTCAGAGACCCAGTACTTC.